This entry concerns a single T cell receptor beta chain. The CDR3 contains 16 residues. V gave up 2 bases and J gave up 4 bases; unmatched junction bases: 6. Per germline, CDR1 SGHDT and CDR2 YYEEEE. This specimen belongs to a study of blood T cell repertoires in COVID-19. The wider study: There were acute and convalescent COVID-19 samples, and they came from the United States, Italy and Spain.

TCRdb's copy holds only in-frame clones and misses some; the assay was immunoSEQ multiplex PCR. The sample lists over 150,000 clones, around 90% seen once, with under 5% in the top ten. The chain combines TRBV5-6 with TRBJ2-1; 10 nucleotides agree with TRBD1. The clonotype originates from a woman aged 60-70 years who had recovered from COVID-19. The sequencing sample was made of peripheral blood. Here the CDR3 DNA reads TGTGCCAGCAGCTTCCGCCGGGACAGGGGATACAATGAGCAGTTCTTC. Translated: CASSFRRDRGYNEQFF.